This TCR beta chain is drawn from a study of blood T cell repertoires in COVID-19. Study information: Sources were T cells, B-cell-depleted T cells, or PBMCs; the material itself was cDNA or gDNA.

The table came from immunoSEQ multiplex PCR; TCRdb's copy has only in-frame clones and leaves some out. The sample shows around 150,000 clones, around 84% of them seen only once. This CDR3 spans 18 amino acids. V lost 2 bases and J lost 5; bases outside the gene matches: 10. The germline gives CDR1 SGHNT, CDR2 YYREEE (reference sequence). Sequencing input: peripheral blood. The chain links TRBV5-4 to TRBJ2-3, with 14 bases fitting TRBD2. The sequence came from a woman aged 50 to 65 in a cohort sampled during active or convalescent COVID-19. In nucleotides, the CDR3 is TGTGCCAGCAGCTTCGCACAGCGACTAGCGGGGGGGATAGATACGCAGTATTTT. Protein product: CASSFAQRLAGGIDTQYF.